This T cell receptor beta chain was identified in a study of blood T cell repertoires in COVID-19. Study-level background: Italy, Spain and the United States were the sources of the convalescent and acute COVID-19 samples. From T cells, B-cell-depleted T cells, or PBMCs came the material, which was cDNA or gDNA.

Seattle's cohort entered during active infection and was followed longitudinally. Per the authors' pipeline: Estimated nucleated cell counts came from reference gene primer amplification. Produced via immunoSEQ multiplex PCR; TCRdb's table is partial and in-frame only. V and J calls and clone size are as listed in that table; D and trimming were resolved from the DNA. The top ten hold 8% of the sample, which has 150,000 or so clones, approximately 85% seen once. This CDR3 region has 15 residues. Germline assignment: CDR1 SGHNT and CDR2 YYREEE (reference sequence). V shed 3 bases and J 4 bases; nucleotides not matched to a gene: 10.

V is TRBV5-4 and J is TRBJ2-7; 7 positions agree with TRBD1. The sample was peripheral blood. The sequence came from an older woman with COVID-19, enrolled during active disease. CDR3 DNA sequence: TGTGCCAGCAGCTCTCGACAGGGTTCTTTGTACGAGCAGTACTTC. Amino acids: CASSSRQGSLYEQYF. Full variable domain (missing parts from reference TRBV5-4 and TRBJ2-7): ETGVTQSPTHLIKTRGQQVTLRCSSQSGHNTVSWYQQALGQGPQFIFQYYREEENGRGNFPPRFSGLQFPNYSSELNVNALELDDSALYLCASSSRQGSLYEQYFGPGTRLTVT.